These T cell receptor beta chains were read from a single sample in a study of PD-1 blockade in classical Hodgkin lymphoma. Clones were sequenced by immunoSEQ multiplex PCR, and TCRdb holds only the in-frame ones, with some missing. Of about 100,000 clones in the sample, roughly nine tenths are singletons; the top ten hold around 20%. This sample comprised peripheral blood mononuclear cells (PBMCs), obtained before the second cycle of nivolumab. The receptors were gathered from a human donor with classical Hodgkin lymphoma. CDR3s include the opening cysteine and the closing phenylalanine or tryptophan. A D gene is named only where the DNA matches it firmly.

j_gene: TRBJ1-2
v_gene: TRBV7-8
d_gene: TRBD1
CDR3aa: CASSLTTGDREGYTF

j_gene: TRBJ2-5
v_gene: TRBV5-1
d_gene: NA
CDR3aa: CASSLVLQAMETQYF

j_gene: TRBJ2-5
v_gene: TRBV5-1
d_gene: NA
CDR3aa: CASSLAGETQYF

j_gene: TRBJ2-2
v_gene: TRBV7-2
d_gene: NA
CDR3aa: CASSLDPLTRSGELFF

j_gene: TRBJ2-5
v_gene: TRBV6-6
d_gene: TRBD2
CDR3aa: CASSYSVAGDRETQYF

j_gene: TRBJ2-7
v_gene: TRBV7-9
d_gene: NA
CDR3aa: CASATTGGRDEQYF

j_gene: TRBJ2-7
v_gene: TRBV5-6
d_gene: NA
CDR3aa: CASTTAMSSYEQYF

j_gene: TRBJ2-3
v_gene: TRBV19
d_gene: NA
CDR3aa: CASSIGQTATDTQYF

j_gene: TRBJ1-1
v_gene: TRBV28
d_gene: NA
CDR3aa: CASSPGGVGTEAFF

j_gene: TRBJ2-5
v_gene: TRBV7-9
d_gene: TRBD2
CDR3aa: CASSLDEREGRETQYF

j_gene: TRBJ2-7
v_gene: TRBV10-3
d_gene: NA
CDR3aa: CATQAGQYYEQYF

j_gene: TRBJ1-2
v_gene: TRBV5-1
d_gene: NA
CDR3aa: CASSRPGQVANYGYTF

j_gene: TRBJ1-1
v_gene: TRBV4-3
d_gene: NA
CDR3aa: CASSHTTPRVKNTEAFF

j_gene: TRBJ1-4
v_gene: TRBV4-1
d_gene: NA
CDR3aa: CASSQSGSLNEKLFF